Listed below are T cell receptor beta chains from one sample, sequenced in a study of vaccination and CD4 T cells after COVID-19. No antigen has been identified for these receptors. TCRdb re-called the PCR reads through MiXCR, storing one row per CDR3 protein. Here the sample spans 11,000 to 15,000 distinct CDR3 sequences, about 29% being singletons. The sequenced material came from cultured CD4+ T cells from blood. These receptors all come from a human donor with COVID-19. The CDR3 runs from the conserved cysteine through the conserved F or W. The D gene is left open where the match is weak. Where a row states a size, it is once, few, many or the class of an expanded clone; other rows omit it.

NA	TRBV2	NA	TRBJ2-7	TGTGCCAGCAGGCTATATGACAACGTCTACGAGCAGTACTTC	CASRLYDNVYEQYF
NA	TRBV5-3	NA	TRBJ2-2	TGTGCCAGAAGCTTGGCTTTGAGTTTGGTGGGGCGGAGAGTCACCGGGGAGCTGTTTTTT	CARSLALSLVGRRVTGELFF
NA	TRBV2	TRBD1	TRBJ1-1	TGTGCCAGCAGTGAAACGGGACAGCTAGAAGCTTTCTTT	CASSETGQLEAFF
few	TRBV6-1	NA	TRBJ2-2	TGTGCCAGCAGGGACACGAACACCGGGGAGCTGTTTTTT	CASRDTNTGELFF
NA	TRBV6-1	TRBD1	TRBJ2-1	TGTGCCAGCAGTGACCCCCGGGACAGGGTCCAACAATGGGAGCAGTTCTTC	CASSDPRDRVQQWEQFF
NA	TRBV20-1	NA	TRBJ2-5	TGCAGTGCATCGATCCGACGATTAGGGGAGACCCAGTACTTC	CSASIRRLGETQYF
NA	TRBV6-2/TRBV6-3	TRBD1	TRBJ1-1	TGTGCCGGCCAGGACAGGCTGAACACTGAAGCTTTCTTT	CAGQDRLNTEAFF
NA	TRBV6-1	NA	TRBJ2-7	TGTGCCAGCAGTGATCTCGGAGACTCCTACGAGCAGTACTTC	CASSDLGDSYEQYF
NA	TRBV10-3	NA	TRBJ2-1	TGTGCCATCAGTGACCTCACTACAGAGGAGCAGTTCTTC	CAISDLTTEEQFF
NA	TRBV5-4	TRBD1	TRBJ2-5	TGTGCCAGCAGCTTCGACAGGGGGGAAAGAGAGACCCAGTACTTC	CASSFDRGERETQYF
NA	TRBV4-2	NA	TRBJ1-3	TGTGCCAGCAGCCCCACAGGTGGGGGTGGAAACACCATATATTTT	CASSPTGGGGNTIYF
medium-sized	TRBV27	TRBD1	TRBJ1-2	TGTGCCAGCAGTCCATTGACAGGGGGCTATGGCTACACCTTC	CASSPLTGGYGYTF
NA	TRBV7-2	NA	TRBJ2-5	TGTGCCAGCAGCTTCCCCGGCCCTCAAGAGACCCAGTACTTC	CASSFPGPQETQYF
NA	TRBV25-1	TRBD1	TRBJ2-3	TGTGCCAGCAGTGACTTTATAGGGGGCCAAAGCACAGATACGCAGTATTTT	CASSDFIGGQSTDTQYF
few	TRBV1	NA	TRBJ2-7	TGCACCAGCAGCCAAGCCCTTCCTCCAAGGGGCCCCTACGAGCAGTACTTC	CTSSQALPPRGPYEQYF
NA	TRBV7-2	NA	TRBJ1-1	TGTGCCAGCAGCTTGGGTCAGCTGGGGACTGAAGTTTTCTTT	CASSLGQLGTEVFF
few	TRBV27	TRBD1	TRBJ1-6	TGTGCCAGCAGTTTAGGACAGGGGCAGGGGTCACCCCTCCACTTT	CASSLGQGQGSPLHF
NA	TRBV20-1	TRBD1	TRBJ1-5	TGCAGTGCTAGAGACCCCAGGACAGGGGCTCAGCCCCAGCATTTT	CSARDPRTGAQPQHF
NA	TRBV20-1	TRBD2	TRBJ2-7	TGCAGTGCTAGAGATATTAGGGCGGGGGGGCACTACGAGCAGTACTTC	CSARDIRAGGHYEQYF
NA	TRBV6-1	TRBD2	TRBJ2-1	TGTGCCAGCAGTACACGTTTTAGCGGGGGGGCCCTACGTGAGCAGTTCTTC	CASSTRFSGGALREQFF
NA	TRBV30	NA	TRBJ2-3	TGTGCCTGGAGTCCACTGGCGGGGCCCACAGATACGCAGTATTTT	CAWSPLAGPTDTQYF
NA	TRBV6-5	TRBD1	TRBJ2-3	TGTGCCAGCAGTTTGGGACAGGTAATGAGAGATACGCAGTATTTT	CASSLGQVMRDTQYF
NA	TRBV7-9	NA	TRBJ2-3	TGTGCCAGCAGCTTCGCCCCATCCCCTGGGGATACGCAGTATTTT	CASSFAPSPGDTQYF
few	TRBV7-6	TRBD1	TRBJ1-3	TGTGCCAGCAGCTTAGTTCCGGGACAGGGTGCCGGAAACACCATATATTTT	CASSLVPGQGAGNTIYF
few	TRBV5-1	NA	TRBJ1-3	TGCGCCAGCAGCTCTAATCCTCGGGCCTCTGGAAACACCATATATTTT	CASSSNPRASGNTIYF
few	TRBV5-6	NA	TRBJ1-1	TGTGCCAGCAGCTTCGGACTAATGAACACTGAAGCTTTCTTT	CASSFGLMNTEAFF
NA	TRBV7-2	NA	TRBJ2-7	TGTGCCAGCAGCTCCTACCGTCGGGGCGGCTCCTACGAGCAGTACTTC	CASSSYRRGGSYEQYF
few	TRBV20-1	NA	TRBJ1-1	TGCAGTGCTAGGTTACTATCGGACACTGAAGCTTTCTTT	CSARLLSDTEAFF
few	TRBV15	NA	TRBJ2-1	TGTGCCACCAGCAGAGAGACTATTAATGTTTTCTTC	CATSRETINVFF